The rows below give T cell receptor beta chains drawn from one sample of a study of cytomegalovirus exposure and HLA in healthy donors. Clones were read by immunoSEQ multiplex PCR, and TCRdb kept only the in-frame ones, dropping some. Found here are 150,000 to 200,000 clones, approximately 11% of them singletons; the top ten hold roughly 7.7%. The sequencing input was PBMCs. These receptors came from a man aged 45-60 years in good health and CMV-seropositive. CDR3s include the opening cysteine and the closing phenylalanine or tryptophan. A D gene is named only where the DNA matches it firmly. Size values are once, few and many counts, or a class for expanded clones, and some rows have none.

v_gene	j_gene	abundance	d_gene	CDR3nt	CDR3aa
TRBV27	TRBJ1-5	NA	NA	TGTGCCAGCAGTTTACTACAGGGCAATCAGCCCCAGCATTTT	CASSLLQGNQPQHF
TRBV9	TRBJ1-2	NA	NA	TGTGCCAGCAGCGTAGGGTCAGGGATCTATGGCTACACCTTC	CASSVGSGIYGYTF
TRBV4-3	TRBJ2-2	few	TRBD2	TGCGCCAGCAGCCAAGCCCTAGCGGGGGGGCCGGACACCGGGGAGCTGTTTTTT	CASSQALAGGPDTGELFF
TRBV14	TRBJ2-2	few	NA	TGTGCCAGCAGCCTAGACAGAATAAGCACCGGGGAGCTGTTTTTT	CASSLDRISTGELFF
TRBV11-2	TRBJ2-2	NA	TRBD2	TGTGCCAGCAGCTTTGGGACTAGCGGGGGTATCGGGGAGCTGTTTTTT	CASSFGTSGGIGELFF
TRBV5-1	TRBJ1-6	NA	NA	TGCGCCAGTCAAGCGCCCGTTGACCACTTT	CASQAPVDHF
TRBV4-3	TRBJ1-5	few	NA	TGCGCCAGCAGCCAAGAGATAGGGAGTAGCAATCAGCCCCAGCATTTT	CASSQEIGSSNQPQHF
TRBV15	TRBJ2-1	NA	TRBD1	TGTGCCACCAGCAGAGCCTTGGGACAGGGAGGCGATGAGCAGTTCTTC	CATSRALGQGGDEQFF
TRBV2	TRBJ2-3	few	TRBD1	TGTGCCAGCAGCCAACACAGGGGACCGAACACAGATACGCAGTATTTT	CASSQHRGPNTDTQYF
TRBV7-2	TRBJ2-1	NA	NA	TGTGCCAGCAGCCGTTACTACCCCTCCGCAAGCTCCTACAATGAGCAGTTCTTC	CASSRYYPSASSYNEQFF
TRBV19	TRBJ2-3	few	TRBD1	TGTGCCAGTACCACTCTCGACAGGGGAGAGGGCACAGATACGCAGTATTTT	CASTTLDRGEGTDTQYF
TRBV4-3	TRBJ1-5	few	TRBD1	TGCGCCAGCAGCCAGGGGACAGGGAACCAGCCCCAGCATTTT	CASSQGTGNQPQHF
TRBV6-5	TRBJ2-4	few	NA	TGTGCCAGCAGTTCCCCCTCGAACATTCAGTACTTC	CASSSPSNIQYF
TRBV7-2	TRBJ1-3	few	NA	TGTGCCAGCAGCGGTCGCGCGAGGACTCCCTTTGGCTCTGGAAACACCATATATTTT	CASSGRARTPFGSGNTIYF
TRBV28	TRBJ1-1	few	NA	TGTGCCAGCAGTCCGCACAGGGTGAGGTCGCCTGAAGCTTTCTTT	CASSPHRVRSPEAFF
TRBV28	TRBJ1-5	NA	TRBD1	TGTGCCAGCAGGCCGGGACAGGGCAATCAGCCCCAGCATTTT	CASRPGQGNQPQHF
TRBV7-9	TRBJ2-3	NA	NA	TGTGCCAGGCAGGGTGTAGGAGATACGCAGTATTTT	CARQGVGDTQYF
TRBV13	TRBJ2-5	NA	TRBD2	TGTGCCAGCAGCCGGCCACTAGCGGGGGTAGAGACCCAGTACTTC	CASSRPLAGVETQYF
TRBV18	TRBJ2-7	NA	TRBD2	TGTGCCAGCTCACCAGTTGCTAGCGGGGGCAAATACGAGCAGTACTTC	CASSPVASGGKYEQYF
TRBV4-3	TRBJ1-2	few	NA	TGCGCCAGCAGCCAATACGGGACACCGGGCTACACCTTC	CASSQYGTPGYTF
TRBV9	TRBJ2-3	few	TRBD2	TGTGCCAGCAGCGTAGGGGTAGCGGGGGGCCCCCAGGATACGCAGTATTTT	CASSVGVAGGPQDTQYF
TRBV5-1	TRBJ1-4	few	TRBD1	TGCGCCAGCAGCGCGACAGGGGTGGGTGAAAAACTGTTTTTT	CASSATGVGEKLFF
TRBV7-2	TRBJ2-3	NA	NA	TGTGCCAGCAGCTTAGGGCCCCGCACAGATACGCAGTATTTT	CASSLGPRTDTQYF
TRBV9	TRBJ2-3	few	TRBD2	TGTGCCAGCAGCGTAGCGGGGGGGCGCACAGATACGCAGTATTTT	CASSVAGGRTDTQYF
TRBV7-6	TRBJ2-3	NA	NA	TGTGCCAGCAGCTCCCTGCTAGTGCGGGGAAGCACAGATACGCAGTATTTT	CASSSLLVRGSTDTQYF
TRBV9	TRBJ2-3	few	NA	TGTGCCAGCAGCGCACCTCCCCGGCGGGGGCGGGTCACAGATACGCAGTATTTT	CASSAPPRRGRVTDTQYF
TRBV5-8	TRBJ1-5	few	NA	TGTGCCAGCAGCTTAGGGGAACGCCAGGCCCAGCATTTT	CASSLGERQAQHF
TRBV6-5	TRBJ2-2	NA	TRBD2	TGTGCCAGCAGTTACAAGTCTAGCGGGGGTTCTGGGGAGCTGTTTTTT	CASSYKSSGGSGELFF
TRBV6-1	TRBJ1-2	few	NA	TGTGCCAGCAGTGAAGGAGTCTTCTCCTATGGCTACACCTTC	CASSEGVFSYGYTF
TRBV2	TRBJ1-1	few	NA	TGTGCCAGCAGGTCCCGGGGAGGGTCGAACACTGAAGCTTTCTTT	CASRSRGGSNTEAFF
TRBV29-1	TRBJ2-3	few	NA	TGCAGCGCTAGGTCTGCGGATACGCAGTATTTT	CSARSADTQYF
TRBV30	TRBJ2-7	NA	NA	TGTGCCTGGAGCCTTAAAAACGGGTACTACGAGCAGTACTTC	CAWSLKNGYYEQYF
TRBV5-1	TRBJ2-5	few	NA	TGCGCCAGCAGCTTCGGGACAACACAAGAGACCCAGTACTTC	CASSFGTTQETQYF
TRBV4-1	TRBJ2-3	many	TRBD2	TGCGCCAGCAGCCAAGAGGGACGGGGGGGCATCGCAGATACGCAGTATTTT	CASSQEGRGGIADTQYF
TRBV28	TRBJ2-3	NA	NA	TGTGCCAGCAGTCCCCAGACAGATACGCAGTATTTT	CASSPQTDTQYF
TRBV11-1	TRBJ1-2	few	NA	TGTGCCAGCAGCTTAACTCAATTTGTGGGCTACACCTTC	CASSLTQFVGYTF
TRBV19	TRBJ2-5	few	TRBD2	TGTGCCAGTAGCCTCGGGACTATTCAAGAGACCCAGTACTTC	CASSLGTIQETQYF
TRBV4-2	TRBJ1-1	few	TRBD1	TGTGCCAGCAGGCAACAGGGGGCGCGCACTGAAGCTTTCTTT	CASRQQGARTEAFF
TRBV7-6	TRBJ2-5	NA	TRBD2	TGTGCCAGCAGCTTAGCGTCCGGGGGGTCGAACTTCGAGACCCAGTACTTC	CASSLASGGSNFETQYF